Listed here is a single T cell receptor beta chain. Using roughly 200 ng DNA, 32,000 or so T cell genomes, the sorted-subset replicate PCRs were run. Method: immunoSEQ multiplex PCR; TCRdb's copy keeps in-frame clones and lacks some. This table holds more than 1 million clones, more than 75% found once. The record originates from a study of shared clonotypes between healthy human individuals. This TCR was sampled from a young man in good health. Some clones in this sample may be carry-over from other donors' samples. The sample taken for sequencing was memory CD4+ T cells from PBMCs. Subset reported: CD45RA-negative fraction.

In DNA, the CDR3 is TGTGCCAGCAGCTCCTCTAGCGGGAGGGCAAACTACAATGAGCAGTTCTTC. It translates to CASSSSSGRANYNEQFF. The rearrangement joins TRBV7-3 to TRBJ2-1; 12 nucleotides agree with TRBD2. V shed 4 bases, J shed 3 bases, and the junction held 7 bases outside the gene matches. The CDR3 loop spans 17 amino acids. Germline CDR1 and CDR2: SGHTA and FQGTGA.